This paragraph reports one T cell receptor beta chain. Its antigen remains unidentified. The J segment lost 6 bases and the V segment lost 4 bases, leaving 10 bases of the junction unmatched. Germline CDR1 is MNHEY and CDR2 is SVGAGI. The CDR3 contains 15 residues. An amount of RNA that ranged from about 0.45 to 1 ug was reverse transcribed with random hexamers. The method of amplification for TCR beta CDR3 was immunoSEQ multiplex PCR, covering 54 Vbeta and 13 Jbeta. TCRdb re-derived calls from the immunoSEQ multiplex PCR reads in MiXCR, one entry per CDR3 protein. The sample yields 27,000 or so distinct CDR3 sequences, roughly 92% seen once. The data are from a study of CD8 T cells in Susac syndrome. Overall study findings and caveats: The authors acknowledged that the study's TCR sequencing and HLA analysis involved relatively few individuals.

It was negative isolation that provided the CD8+ and CD4+ T cells, whereas TEMRA cells were enriched by FACS. The V call is TRBV6-5, the J call TRBJ2-7, with 9 bases fitting TRBD1. This receptor was identified in a human donor in good health. Sequencing input: CD8+ T cells from PBMCs. The CDR3, as DNA: TGTGCCAGCAGTTGGCCGGGACAGGGAGAGGCCGAGCAGTACTTC. This codes for CASSWPGQGEAEQYF.